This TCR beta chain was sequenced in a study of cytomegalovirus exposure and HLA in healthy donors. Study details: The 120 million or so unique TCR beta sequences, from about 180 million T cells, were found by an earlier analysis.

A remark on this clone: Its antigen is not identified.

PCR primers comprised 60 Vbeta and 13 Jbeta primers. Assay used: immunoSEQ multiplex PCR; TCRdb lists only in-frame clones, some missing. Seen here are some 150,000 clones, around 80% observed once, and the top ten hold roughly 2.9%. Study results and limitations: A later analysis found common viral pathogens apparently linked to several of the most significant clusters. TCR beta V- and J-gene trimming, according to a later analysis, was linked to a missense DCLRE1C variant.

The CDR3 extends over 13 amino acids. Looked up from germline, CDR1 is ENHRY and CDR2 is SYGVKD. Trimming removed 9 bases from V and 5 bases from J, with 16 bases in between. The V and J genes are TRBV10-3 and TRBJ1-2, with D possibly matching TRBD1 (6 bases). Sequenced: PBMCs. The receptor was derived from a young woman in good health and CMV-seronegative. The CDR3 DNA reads TGTGCCATTTTGGACGGGGGGCGGTATGGCTACACCTTC. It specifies CAILDGGRYGYTF.